Reported below is one T cell receptor beta chain. This entry is derived from a study of blood T cell repertoires in COVID-19. Study-level background: Both acute and convalescent COVID-19 samples were obtained from the United States, Italy and Spain. From T cells, B-cell-depleted T cells, or PBMCs came the material, which was cDNA or gDNA.

The junction had 12 bases not matched to a gene; V was cut back by 4 bases and J by 4 bases. Germline V lookup: CDR1 SGHDT, CDR2 YYEEEE. The CDR3 covers 16 residues. Repertoires were generated with immunoSEQ multiplex PCR, while TCRdb's copy carries only in-frame clones and drops some. The data contain 30,000 to 45,000 clones, around 86% of them singletons. Sequenced sample: peripheral blood. The gene calls are TRBV5-6 and TRBJ1-2, with 8 bases fitting TRBD1. The TCR sequence derives from a human donor in a cohort sampled during active COVID-19. This chain's CDR3 is CASSRETTGDVYGYTF. The CDR3 DNA sequence: TGTGCCAGCAGCCGAGAGACGACAGGGGACGTCTATGGCTACACCTTC.